Following are 16 T cell receptor beta chains from one sample sequenced in a study of OX40 agonist ivuxolimab in advanced cancers. Receptors were amplified or captured by the immunoSEQ multiplex PCR assay. The source is immuneACCESS, and TCRdb retained only in-frame sequences with V and J called. Part of the clones is not carried over; for the studies checked, unresolved V genes explain less than half of this, and the remainder is unexplained. This sample comprises 70,000 to 95,000 clones, about 85% of them detected only once. The leading ten clones occupy around 1.1% of the sample. The sample in question was CD4+ or CD8+ T cells sorted from blood, obtained in a trial of the OX40 agonist ivuxolimab. The receptors derive from an adult with an advanced solid tumor such as melanoma, head and neck, liver or kidney cancer.

The J gene is TRBJ2-7, the V gene TRBV7-2; D call uncertain. Trimming stripped 5 bases from V and 2 bases from J, with 13 bases between. The CDR3 has 14 residues. Germline CDR1 is SGHTA and CDR2 is FQGNSA. The CDR3 spells CASSRPNSPYEQYF. The CDR3 region has the DNA TGTGCCAGCAGCCGCCCCAACTCCCCCTACGAGCAGTACTTC.

The genes are TRBV6-1 and TRBJ2-3; D is perhaps TRBD1 (7 bases). Trimming removed 1 base at V and 2 bases at J, with 16 bases between. Germline V CDR1 and CDR2: MNHNS, SASEGT. The CDR3 consists of 17 residues. CDR3 region: CASSEVAGQWPTDTQYF. For the CDR3, the DNA is TGTGCCAGCAGTGAAGTCGCGGGACAGTGGCCCACAGATACGCAGTATTTT.

V and J are TRBV5-6 and TRBJ2-3, with 8 bases that match TRBD1. This CDR3 comprises 17 residues. V lost 2 bases to trimming and J lost 0 bases; unmatched junction nucleotides: 8. Per germline, CDR1 SGHDT and CDR2 YYEEEE. CDR3 protein: CASSFYQGAISTDTQYF. The DNA for the CDR3 is TGTGCCAGCAGCTTTTACCAGGGGGCAATTAGCACAGATACGCAGTATTTT.

This clone showed up just a few times. The rearrangement links TRBV5-1 to TRBJ1-1; weak D call: TRBD1 (6 bases). The CDR3 spans 15 residues. Germline V gene data show CDR1 as SGHRS and CDR2 as YFSETQ. Trimming shortened V by 4 bases and J by 5 bases, and 18 bases separated the two germline ends. CDR3 residues: CASSPVGQGKTEAFF. The CDR3 coding sequence is TGCGCCAGCAGCCCCGTGGGGCAGGGGAAGACTGAAGCTTTCTTT.

The chain carries TRBV4-1 and TRBJ1-2, with D perhaps matching TRBD1 (5 bases). Germline CDR1 reads MGHRA; CDR2 reads YSYEKL. V was shortened by 0 bases and J by 2 bases, with 10 bases between the two germline ends. The CDR3 contains 15 residues. CDR3 sequence: CASSQDRQMNYGYTF. In DNA form, the CDR3 reads TGCGCCAGCAGCCAAGATCGACAGATGAACTATGGCTACACCTTC.

This sequence joins TRBV18 and TRBJ2-1, with D tentatively TRBD1 (6 bases). CDR3 length equals 13 residues. The V end was cut by 0 bases, the J end by 15 bases, with 15 bases between. Looked up from germline, CDR1 is KGHSH and CDR2 is LQKENI. CDR3 in DNA: TGTGCCAGCTCACCACCGGACCAGGGGACCCGGTTCTTC. This codes for CASSPPDQGTRFF.

The V gene is TRBV6-5, the J gene TRBJ2-5; D is tentatively TRBD1 or TRBD2 (5 bases each). CDR1 is MNHEY and CDR2 is SVGAGI in the germline V gene. The CDR3 extends over 15 amino acids. Trimming shortened V by 6 bases and J by 4 bases, and 18 bases separated the two germline ends. The CDR3 spells CASSQDTWGLETQYF. CDR3 coding DNA: TGTGCCAGCAGCCAAGACACCTGGGGGTTAGAGACCCAGTACTTC.

V usage is TRBV7-2 and J usage is TRBJ2-2; 7 bases agree with TRBD1. This CDR3 contains 16 residues. Germline V lookup: CDR1 SGHTA, CDR2 FQGNSA. V was pared by 0 bases and J by 0 bases, with 1 base of the junction left unmatched. The CDR3 region has the DNA TGTGCCAGCAGCTTAGCGCAGGGGGCGAACACCGGGGAGCTGTTTTTT. It specifies CASSLAQGANTGELFF.

The CDR3 region is CSVEKISGYGDTQYF. The CDR3 nucleotides are TGCAGCGTTGAAAAAATCTCAGGGTACGGAGATACGCAGTATTTT. J is TRBJ2-3 and V is TRBV29-1; possible D gene TRBD1, 5 bases. The ends were cut back, 2 bases at V and 5 bases at J, with 17 bases in the middle. CDR1 is SQVTM and CDR2 is ANQGSEA in the germline V gene. This CDR3 region has 15 residues.

This chain links TRBV28 with TRBJ1-2, with TRBD1 as a possible D gene (6 bases). Germline CDR1 and CDR2: MDHEN and SYDVKM. The CDR3 is 15 residues long. V lost 6 bases and J lost 3, with 17 bases in between. CDR3 in amino acids: CASSPTGSPYYGYTF. CDR3 DNA sequence: TGTGCCAGCAGCCCAACAGGGTCTCCCTACTATGGCTACACCTTC.

The gene calls are TRBV19 and TRBJ1-1; TRBD1 matches at 7 bases. The germline V gene encodes CDR1 LNHDA and CDR2 SQIVND (reference sequence). This CDR3 comprises 14 residues. The V gene end was trimmed by 0 bases and the J gene end by 4 bases; junction bases not matched to a gene: 2. The CDR3 DNA sequence: TGTGCCAGTAGTATAGAGCCAGGGGGCACTGAAGCTTTCTTT. Translation gives CASSIEPGGTEAFF.

This sequence joins TRBV7-8 and TRBJ2-7, with TRBD1 identical over 7 bases. After removal of 6 bases from V and 7 bases from J, the junction contained 15 bases not matched to a gene. Germline assignment: CDR1 SGHVS and CDR2 FQNEAQ. CDR3 length: 15 residues. Written as DNA, the CDR3 is TGTGCCAGCAGTCGAACAGGGGACCCCGTAGGAGAGCAGTACTTC. It yields the protein CASSRTGDPVGEQYF.

This clone was seen once. The chain combines TRBV7-2 with TRBJ1-1; tentatively, D is TRBD1 (5 bases). The CDR3 is 13 amino acids. The V end was cut by 8 bases, the J end by 1 base, with 11 bases between. Germline CDR1 reads SGHTA; CDR2 reads FQGNSA. The CDR3 reads CASGGTWNTEAFF. The CDR3 DNA is TGTGCCAGCGGCGGGACCTGGAACACTGAAGCTTTCTTT.

In its sample, this clone was seen a few times. This rearrangement joins TRBV27 to TRBJ2-1; 11 nucleotides match TRBD1. Germline V gives CDR1 MNHEY, CDR2 SMNVEV (reference sequence). V trimming: 6 bases; J trimming: 7 bases; junction bases outside the gene matches: 8. CDR3 length equals 15 residues. The CDR3 is CASRPGQGAGNEQFF. In DNA, the CDR3 is TGTGCCAGCAGACCTGGACAGGGGGCTGGGAATGAGCAGTTCTTC.

The J gene is TRBJ1-5, the V gene TRBV7-9; D remains ambiguous. The ends were cut back, 5 bases at V and 1 base at J, with 9 bases in the middle. This CDR3 is 14 amino acids long. Germline V gives CDR1 SEHNR, CDR2 FQNEAQ (reference sequence). Here the CDR3 reads CASSTGPSNQPQHF. The CDR3 coding sequence is TGTGCCAGCAGCACCGGACCAAGCAATCAGCCCCAGCATTTT. The variable domain in full, completed from reference TRBV7-9 and TRBJ1-5, reads DTGVSQNPRHKITKRGQNVTFRCDPISEHNRLYWYRQTLGQGPEFLTYFQNEAQLEKSRLLSDRFSAERPKGSFSTLEIQRTEQGDSAMYLCASSTGPSNQPQHFGDGTRLSIL.

The chain employs TRBV14 and TRBJ1-1; weak D call: TRBD1 (5 bases). Trimming pared 2 bases from V and 3 bases from J, leaving 13 bases between. This CDR3 has 15 residues. From germline, CDR1 is SGHDN and CDR2 FVKESK. The DNA of the CDR3 is TGTGCCAGCAGCCAACGTGGGGGGTGGGACACTGAAGCTTTCTTT. Its protein is CASSQRGGWDTEAFF.